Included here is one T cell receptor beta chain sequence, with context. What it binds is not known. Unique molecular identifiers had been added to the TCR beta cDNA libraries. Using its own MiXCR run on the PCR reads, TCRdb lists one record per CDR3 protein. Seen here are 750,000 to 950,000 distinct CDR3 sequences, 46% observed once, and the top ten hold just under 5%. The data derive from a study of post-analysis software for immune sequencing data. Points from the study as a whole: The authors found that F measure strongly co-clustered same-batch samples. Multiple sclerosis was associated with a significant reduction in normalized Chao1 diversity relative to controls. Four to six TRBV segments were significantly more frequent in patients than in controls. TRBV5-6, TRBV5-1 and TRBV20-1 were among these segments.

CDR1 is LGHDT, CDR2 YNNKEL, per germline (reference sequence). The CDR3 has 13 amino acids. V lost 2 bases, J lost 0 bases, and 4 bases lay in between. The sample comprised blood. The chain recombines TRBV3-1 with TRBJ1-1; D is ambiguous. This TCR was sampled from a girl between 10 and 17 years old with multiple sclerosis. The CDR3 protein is CASSQYVNTEAFF. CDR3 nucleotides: TGTGCCAGCAGCCAATATGTGAACACTGAAGCTTTCTTT.